These 23 T cell receptor beta chains share one sample of origin, sequenced in a study of shared clonotypes between healthy human individuals. This table comes from immunoSEQ multiplex PCR, and its TCRdb copy is limited to in-frame clones, with some not included. The sample includes around 1.6 million clones, 98% seen only once; the top ten take around 0.47%. Material for sequencing was naive CD4+ T cells sorted from blood. Subset specified: CD45RA+ positively selected. The receptors were sampled from a man aged 25 to 45 in good health.

Here the CDR3 DNA reads TGTGCCAGCTCGCTCACTAGTAGGGACACTGAAGCTTTCTTT. This codes for CASSLTSRDTEAFF. V gene TRBV18 combines with J gene TRBJ1-1, with D hard to call. CDR1 is KGHSH and CDR2 is LQKENI in the germline V gene. This CDR3 has 14 amino acids. The V end was cut by 6 bases, the J end by 3 bases, with 14 bases between.

This sequence joins TRBV5-1 and TRBJ2-3; TRBD2 agrees at 14 bases. CDR1 and CDR2 (germline): SGHRS, YFSETQ. The CDR3 totals 17 residues. V shed 4 bases and J 6 bases; nucleotides not matched to a gene: 10. The CDR3 is CASSHSTSGRARDTQYF. The CDR3 region has the DNA TGCGCCAGCAGCCATTCGACTAGCGGGAGGGCCCGTGATACGCAGTATTTT.

The chain joins TRBV27 to TRBJ2-2; 10 nucleotides agree with TRBD2. Germline V gene data show CDR1 as MNHEY and CDR2 as SMNVEV (reference sequence). Trimming cost V 5 bases and J 4 bases; bases outside gene matches: 10. The CDR3 spans 17 residues. Here the CDR3 reads CASSPHRSGRATGELFF. CDR3 nucleotide sequence: TGTGCCAGCAGTCCCCACAGGAGCGGGAGGGCCACCGGGGAGCTGTTTTTT.

The gene calls are TRBV18 and TRBJ2-5; D is perhaps TRBD2 (6 bases). The length of the CDR3 is 14 residues. From germline, CDR1 is KGHSH and CDR2 LQKENI. Trimming took 3 bases from V and 7 from J, leaving 15 bases between them. This CDR3 is CASSPTSQGGTQYF. As DNA, the CDR3 is TGTGCCAGCTCACCGACCTCTCAGGGAGGGACCCAGTACTTC.

This sequence joins TRBV18 and TRBJ2-5; 9 nucleotides agree with TRBD1. Losses at the gene ends were 2 bases for V and 4 bases for J; bases not matched to a gene: 11. The CDR3 length is 17 residues. CDR1 and CDR2 (germline): KGHSH, LQKENI. In DNA form, the CDR3 reads TGTGCCAGCTCACCAAGGGGCGGGGACAGGGTCACAGAGACCCAGTACTTC. This codes for CASSPRGGDRVTETQYF. Looking up the rest from reference TRBV18 and TRBJ2-5 gives the full variable domain: NAGVMQNPRHLVRRRGQEARLRCSPMKGHSHVYWYRQLPEEGLKFMVYLQKENIIDESGMPKERFSAEFPKEGPSILRIQQVVRGDSAAYFCASSPRGGDRVTETQYFGPGTRLLVL.

The chain is built from TRBV9 and TRBJ2-7; possible D gene TRBD1, 5 bases. The V and J ends lost 0 bases and 0 bases respectively, with 13 bases between them. There are 16 residues in the CDR3. From germline, CDR1 is SGDLS and CDR2 YYNGEE. The CDR3 nucleotides are TGTGCCAGCAGCGTAGGGGGCACCCTAAGCTCCTACGAGCAGTACTTC. It translates to CASSVGGTLSSYEQYF.

The gene calls are TRBV7-8 and TRBJ1-5; 7 bases fit TRBD1. Trimming removed 0 bases from V and 2 bases from J; junction bases left unmatched: 4. In germline, CDR1 is SGHVS, CDR2 FQNEAQ. The CDR3 is 16 residues long. The CDR3 DNA follows: TGTGCCAGCAGCTTAGCGCACAGGGGAGGCAATCAGCCCCAGCATTTT. Translation: CASSLAHRGGNQPQHF.

The chain carries TRBV25-1 and TRBJ2-1, with TRBD1 matching over 7 bases. This CDR3 has 13 residues. CDR1 and CDR2 from the germline V gene are MGHDK and SYGVNS. Trimming cost V 4 bases and J 9 bases; bases outside gene matches: 6. CDR3 amino acids: CASSGGQTGEQFF. CDR3 DNA sequence: TGTGCCAGCAGTGGGGGACAGACGGGTGAGCAGTTCTTC.

V and J are TRBV18 and TRBJ1-4, with D possibly matching TRBD1 (6 bases). This CDR3 is 15 amino acids long. Trimming stripped 2 bases from V and 7 bases from J, with 14 bases between. Germline lookup yields CDR1 KGHSH and CDR2 LQKENI. The CDR3 loop is CASSPRTAVFEKLFF. The CDR3 nucleotides are TGTGCCAGCTCACCAAGGACAGCGGTTTTTGAAAAACTGTTTTTT.

J is TRBJ1-1 and V is TRBV9, with TRBD1 as a possible D gene (6 bases). From germline, CDR1 is SGDLS and CDR2 YYNGEE. Trimming left V 0 bases short and J 2 bases short, with 14 bases between. This CDR3 comprises 16 residues. This chain's CDR3 is CASSVVPGATNTEAFF. The CDR3 DNA is TGTGCCAGCAGCGTAGTTCCGGGGGCCACAAACACTGAAGCTTTCTTT.

V and J are TRBV21-1 and TRBJ2-5; the table's TRBD2 call for D was not verified on the DNA. TRBV21-1 is a documented pseudogene. This CDR3 is built from 16 residues. The CDR3 reads CASSSLAGIDRETQYF. The CDR3 nucleotides are TGTGCCAGCAGCAGCTTAGCGGGAATTGATAGGGAGACCCAGTACTTC.

The rearrangement uses TRBV7-9 and TRBJ2-2; D is unresolved. From germline, CDR1 is SEHNR and CDR2 FQNEAQ (reference sequence). Trimming stripped 3 bases from V and 1 base from J, with 9 bases between. The CDR3 is 15 residues long. CDR3 protein: CASSLFYLNTGELFF. The CDR3 bases are TGTGCCAGCAGCTTGTTTTATCTGAACACCGGGGAGCTGTTTTTT.

The V gene is TRBV27, the J gene TRBJ2-7; a possible D gene is TRBD1 (5 bases). CDR1 is MNHEY, CDR2 SMNVEV, per germline (reference sequence). V lost 6 bases, J lost 5 bases, and 11 bases lay in between. The CDR3 covers 12 residues. The chain's CDR3 is CASSSAGNEQYF. The CDR3 bases are TGTGCCAGCAGCTCCGCAGGGAACGAGCAGTACTTC.

This clone has just one count. The CDR3 region is CASNLRGTRGTYEQYF. CDR3 coding DNA: TGTGCCAGCAACTTAAGGGGGACTAGGGGGACCTACGAGCAGTACTTC. The chain has TRBV27 and TRBJ2-7, with 8 bases matching TRBD2. The J segment lost 2 bases and the V segment lost 7 bases, leaving 13 bases of the junction unmatched. Germline CDR1 and CDR2: MNHEY and SMNVEV (reference sequence). This CDR3 is built from 16 residues.

The genes are TRBV7-9 and TRBJ2-2, with D tentatively TRBD2 (6 bases). The V end lost 10 bases, the J end lost 6 bases, and 15 bases lay between the germline ends. Germline CDR1 reads SEHNR; CDR2 reads FQNEAQ (reference sequence). There are 13 residues in the CDR3. The CDR3 DNA follows: TGTGCCACAAGACCGGGGGTTGCCGGGGAGCTGTTTTTT. It encodes CATRPGVAGELFF.

The V call is TRBV2, the J call TRBJ2-5, with 9 nucleotides matching TRBD1. Looked up from germline, CDR1 is SNHLY and CDR2 is FYNNEI. J was trimmed by 4 bases and V by 6 bases; bases with no gene match: 3. The CDR3 length is 13 residues. The CDR3 is CASRETGGETQYF. CDR3 nucleotides: TGTGCCAGCAGAGAGACAGGGGGAGAGACCCAGTACTTC.

The V gene is TRBV10-3, the J gene TRBJ2-7; 7 positions agree with TRBD1. V shed 3 bases and J 4 bases; nucleotides not matched to a gene: 3. CDR3 size: 13 residues. Germline loops: CDR1 ENHRY, CDR2 SYGVKD. The CDR3 region has the DNA TGTGCCATCAGTGAACAGGGGCTGTACGAGCAGTACTTC. This codes for CAISEQGLYEQYF.

As for this clone: The sample carries other DNA sequences with the same CDR3. The chain combines TRBV5-1 with TRBJ2-1; D tentatively reads TRBD1 or TRBD2 (5 bases each). Germline CDR1 SGHRS, CDR2 YFSETQ. Trimming stripped 0 bases from V and 4 bases from J, with 11 bases between. CDR3 size: 15 residues. CDR3 in amino acids: CASSLAGTGYNEQFF. CDR3 nucleotide sequence: TGCGCCAGCAGCTTGGCGGGGACGGGGTACAATGAGCAGTTCTTC.

The rearrangement links TRBV6-5 to TRBJ2-7; D might be TRBD2 (6 bases). The germline V gene has CDR1 MNHEY and CDR2 SVGAGI. V was trimmed by 0 bases and J by 3 bases, leaving 9 bases between them. This CDR3 spans 14 amino acids. CDR3 residues: CASSYSGLRYEQYF. The CDR3 DNA is TGTGCCAGCAGTTACTCAGGACTACGCTACGAGCAGTACTTC.

V gene TRBV15 combines with J gene TRBJ2-7, with 9 positions matching TRBD2. The CDR3 is made up of 17 amino acids. The germline V gene encodes CDR1 LNHNV and CDR2 YYDKDF (reference sequence). J lost 0 bases, V lost 1 base, and 7 bases had no gene match. CDR3 sequence reads: CATSRVASGIFSYEQYF. DNA of the CDR3: TGTGCCACCAGCAGAGTGGCTAGCGGGATTTTCTCCTACGAGCAGTACTTC.

The chain combines TRBV9 with TRBJ1-5; 7 bases are a match to TRBD1. The germline gives CDR1 SGDLS, CDR2 YYNGEE. Unmatched junction bases numbered 5, after V lost 2 bases and J lost 3 bases. The CDR3 has 15 amino acids. In nucleotides, the CDR3 is TGTGCCAGCAGCGTGGGGACAGCCAACAATCAGCCCCAGCATTTT. Its protein product is CASSVGTANNQPQHF.

The CDR3 DNA is TGTGCCAGTAGTACGGACTCCACTAGCACAGATACGCAGTATTTT. Residues: CASSTDSTSTDTQYF. V is TRBV19 and J is TRBJ2-3; a possible D gene is TRBD2 (5 bases). CDR3 length: 15 residues. Trimming took off 4 bases at V and 0 bases at J, with 11 bases between the two ends. From germline, CDR1 is LNHDA and CDR2 SQIVND (reference sequence). Looking up the rest from reference TRBV19 and TRBJ2-3 gives the full variable domain: DGGITQSPKYLFRKEGQNVTLSCEQNLNHDAMYWYRQDPGQGLRLIYYSQIVNDFQKGDIAEGYSVSREKKESFPLTVTSAQKNPTAFYLCASSTDSTSTDTQYFGPGTRLTVL.

The gene calls are TRBV5-1 and TRBJ2-1; TRBD2 matches at 7 bases. Trimming removed 1 base from V and 8 bases from J; junction bases left unmatched: 12. The CDR3 loop spans 16 amino acids. The germline CDR1 and CDR2 sequences are SGHRS and YFSETQ. The CDR3 bases are TGCGCCAGCAGCTTGCCAGCGGGAACGGATACAGATGAGCAGTTCTTC. Its translation: CASSLPAGTDTDEQFF.